These 3 T cell receptor beta chains were all obtained from the same sample, sequenced in a study of shared clonotypes between healthy human individuals. Naive CD8 cells comprised CD45RO-negative, CCR7-positively selected cells, excluding terminally differentiated effector memory CD45RA+ cells. Sequencing used immunoSEQ multiplex PCR; TCRdb keeps in-frame clones, though not all of them. This sample has 2 million to 2.5 million clones; just under 95% occur once, and the top ten carry roughly 1%. Specimen: naive CD8+ T cells sorted from blood. The receptors were sampled from a man between 18 and 35 years old in good health.

The rearrangement uses TRBV25-1 and TRBJ2-5; 9 bases fit TRBD1. This CDR3 is 11 amino acids long. Germline V gene data show CDR1 as MGHDK and CDR2 as SYGVNS. The V segment lost 1 base and the J segment 14 bases; nucleotides outside the gene matches: 2. CDR3: CASSEWDRDYF. DNA for the CDR3: TGTGCCAGCAGTGAATGGGACAGGGATTACTTC.

The chain combines TRBV7-2 with TRBJ1-2, with D perhaps TRBD1 (6 bases). This CDR3 is built from 14 residues. Trimming took off 3 bases at V and 5 bases at J, with 13 bases between the two ends. Germline CDR1 and CDR2: SGHTA and FQGNSA. As DNA, the CDR3 is TGTGCCAGCAGCTTTGAGGAGGGGGTTTATGGCTACACCTTC. It yields the protein CASSFEEGVYGYTF.

This chain links TRBV19 with TRBJ2-3; D is ambiguous. This CDR3 has 15 residues. Germline-derived CDR1 and CDR2 are LNHDA and SQIVND (reference sequence). The ends were cut back, 4 bases at V and 0 bases at J, with 11 bases in the middle. CDR3 nucleotides: TGTGCCAGTAGTACCCCAGGCAAGAGCACAGATACGCAGTATTTT. The encoded protein is CASSTPGKSTDTQYF.